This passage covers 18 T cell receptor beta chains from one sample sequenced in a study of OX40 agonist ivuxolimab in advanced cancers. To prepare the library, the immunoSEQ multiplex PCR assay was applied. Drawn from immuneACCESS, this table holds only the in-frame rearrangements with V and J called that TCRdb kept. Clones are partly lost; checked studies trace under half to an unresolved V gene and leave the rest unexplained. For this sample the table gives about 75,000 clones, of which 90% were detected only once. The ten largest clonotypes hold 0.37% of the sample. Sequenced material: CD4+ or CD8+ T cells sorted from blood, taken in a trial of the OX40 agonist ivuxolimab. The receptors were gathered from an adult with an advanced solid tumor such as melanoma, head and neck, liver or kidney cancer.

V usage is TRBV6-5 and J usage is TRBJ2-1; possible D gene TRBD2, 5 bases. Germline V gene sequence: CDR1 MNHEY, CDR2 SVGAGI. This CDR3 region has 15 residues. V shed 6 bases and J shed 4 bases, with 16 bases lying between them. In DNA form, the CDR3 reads TGTGCCAGCAGACGCGTTTCGGGATTTTACAATGAGCAGTTCTTC. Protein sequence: CASRRVSGFYNEQFF.

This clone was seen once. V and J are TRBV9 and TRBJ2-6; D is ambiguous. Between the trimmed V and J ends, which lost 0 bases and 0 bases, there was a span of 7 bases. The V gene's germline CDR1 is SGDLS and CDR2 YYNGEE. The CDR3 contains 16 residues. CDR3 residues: CASSVARNSGANVLTF. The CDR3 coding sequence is TGTGCCAGCAGCGTAGCAAGGAACTCTGGGGCCAACGTCCTGACTTTC.

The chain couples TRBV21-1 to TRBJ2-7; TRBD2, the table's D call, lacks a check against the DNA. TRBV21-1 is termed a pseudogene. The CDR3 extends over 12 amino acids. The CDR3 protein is CAIPSAVDEQYF. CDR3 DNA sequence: TGTGCCATCCCAAGCGCCGTGGACGAGCAGTACTTC.

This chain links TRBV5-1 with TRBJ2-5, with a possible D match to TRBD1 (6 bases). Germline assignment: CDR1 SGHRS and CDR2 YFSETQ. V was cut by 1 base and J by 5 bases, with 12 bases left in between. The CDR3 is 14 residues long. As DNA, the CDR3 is TGCGCCAGCAGCTTGCAGGGGTACGGGGAGACCCAGTACTTC. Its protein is CASSLQGYGETQYF.

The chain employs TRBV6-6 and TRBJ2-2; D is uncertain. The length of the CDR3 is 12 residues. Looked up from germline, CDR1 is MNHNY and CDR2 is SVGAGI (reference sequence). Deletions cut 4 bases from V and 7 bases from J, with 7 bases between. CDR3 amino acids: CASSFSDGELFF. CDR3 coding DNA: TGTGCCAGCAGTTTCAGTGACGGGGAGCTGTTTTTT.

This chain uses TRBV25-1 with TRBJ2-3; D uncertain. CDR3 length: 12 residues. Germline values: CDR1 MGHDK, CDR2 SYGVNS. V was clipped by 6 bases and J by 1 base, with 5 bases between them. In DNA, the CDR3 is TGTGCCAGCAGGACCCGCACAGATACGCAGTATTTT. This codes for CASRTRTDTQYF.

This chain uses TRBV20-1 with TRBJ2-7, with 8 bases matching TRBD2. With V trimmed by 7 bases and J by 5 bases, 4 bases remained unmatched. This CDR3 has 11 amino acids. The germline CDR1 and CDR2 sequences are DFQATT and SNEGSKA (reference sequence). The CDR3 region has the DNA TGCAGTGGCCCGGGACTAGACGAGCAGTACTTC. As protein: CSGPGLDEQYF.

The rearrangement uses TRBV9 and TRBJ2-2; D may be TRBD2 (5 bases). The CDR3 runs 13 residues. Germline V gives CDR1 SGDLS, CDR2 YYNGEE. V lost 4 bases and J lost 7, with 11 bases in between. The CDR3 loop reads CASSNGGGGELFF. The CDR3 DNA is TGTGCCAGCAGCAACGGCGGAGGCGGGGAGCTGTTTTTT.

CDR3 nucleotide sequence: TGCGCCAGCAGCTTACCCGGGACAGGTGGGGAAAAACTGTTTTTT. This sequence encodes CASSLPGTGGEKLFF. This chain uses TRBV5-1 with TRBJ1-4; TRBD1 aligns across 8 bases. The CDR3 sequence is 15 residues long. CDR1 and CDR2 from the germline V gene are SGHRS and YFSETQ. After removal of 2 bases from V and 8 bases from J, the junction contained 8 bases not matched to a gene.

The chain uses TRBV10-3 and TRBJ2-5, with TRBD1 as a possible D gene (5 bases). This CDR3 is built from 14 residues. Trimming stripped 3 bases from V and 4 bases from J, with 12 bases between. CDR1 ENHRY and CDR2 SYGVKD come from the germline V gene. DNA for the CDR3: TGTGCCATCAGTGACTCCAGGGTGGGAGAGACCCAGTACTTC. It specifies CAISDSRVGETQYF.

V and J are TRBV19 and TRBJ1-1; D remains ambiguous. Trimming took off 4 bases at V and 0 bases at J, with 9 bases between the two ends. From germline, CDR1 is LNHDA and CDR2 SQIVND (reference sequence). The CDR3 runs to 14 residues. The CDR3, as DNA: TGTGCCAGTAGTAATCAGGTGTTGAACACTGAAGCTTTCTTT. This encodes CASSNQVLNTEAFF. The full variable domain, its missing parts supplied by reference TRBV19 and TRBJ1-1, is DGGITQSPKYLFRKEGQNVTLSCEQNLNHDAMYWYRQDPGQGLRLIYYSQIVNDFQKGDIAEGYSVSREKKESFPLTVTSAQKNPTAFYLCASSNQVLNTEAFFGQGTRLTVV.

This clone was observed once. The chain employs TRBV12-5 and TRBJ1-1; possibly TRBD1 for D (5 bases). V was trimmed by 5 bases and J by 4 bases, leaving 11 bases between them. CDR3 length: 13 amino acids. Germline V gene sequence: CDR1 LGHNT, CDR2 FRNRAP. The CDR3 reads CASGLGGSTEAFF. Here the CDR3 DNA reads TGTGCTAGTGGTCTCGGGGGGTCCACTGAAGCTTTCTTT.

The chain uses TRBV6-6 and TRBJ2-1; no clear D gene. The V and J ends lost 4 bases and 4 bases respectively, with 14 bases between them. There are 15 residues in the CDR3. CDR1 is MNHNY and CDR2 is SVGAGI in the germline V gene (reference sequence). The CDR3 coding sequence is TGTGCCAGCAGTTTCAGGCAAACATCTTACAATGAGCAGTTCTTC. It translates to CASSFRQTSYNEQFF.

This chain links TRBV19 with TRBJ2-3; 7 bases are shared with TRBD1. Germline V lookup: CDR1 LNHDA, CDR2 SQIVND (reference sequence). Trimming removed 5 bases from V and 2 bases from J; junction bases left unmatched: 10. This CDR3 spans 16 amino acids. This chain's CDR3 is CASSPRDRLDTDTQYF. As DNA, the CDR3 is TGTGCCAGTAGTCCTCGGGACAGATTAGACACAGATACGCAGTATTTT.

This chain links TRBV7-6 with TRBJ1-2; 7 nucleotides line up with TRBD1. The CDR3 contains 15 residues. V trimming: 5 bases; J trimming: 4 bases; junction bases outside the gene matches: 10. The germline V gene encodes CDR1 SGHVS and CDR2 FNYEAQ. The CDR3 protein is CASSPLGQAGYGYTF. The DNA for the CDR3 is TGTGCCAGCAGCCCCCTCGGACAGGCGGGCTATGGCTACACCTTC.

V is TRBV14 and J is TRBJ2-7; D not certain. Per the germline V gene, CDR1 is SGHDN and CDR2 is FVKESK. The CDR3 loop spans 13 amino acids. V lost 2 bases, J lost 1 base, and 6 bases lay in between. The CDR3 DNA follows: TGTGCCAGCAGCCAATTTCTGTCCTACGAGCAGTACTTC. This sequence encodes CASSQFLSYEQYF.

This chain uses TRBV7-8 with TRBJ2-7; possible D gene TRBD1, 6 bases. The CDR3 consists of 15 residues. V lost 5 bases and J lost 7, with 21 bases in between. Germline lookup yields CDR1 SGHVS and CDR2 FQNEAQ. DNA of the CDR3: TGTGCCAGCAGCCGCCTGAATTTGGGGGCAGAAGAGCAGTACTTC. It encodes CASSRLNLGAEEQYF.

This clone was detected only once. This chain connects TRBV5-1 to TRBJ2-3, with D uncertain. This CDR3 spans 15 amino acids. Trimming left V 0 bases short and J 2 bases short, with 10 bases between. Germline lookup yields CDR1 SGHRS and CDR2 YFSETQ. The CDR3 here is CASSLAGPNTDTQYF. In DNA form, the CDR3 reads TGCGCCAGCAGCTTGGCCGGGCCTAACACAGATACGCAGTATTTT.